A single sample gave rise to the 18 T cell receptor beta chains below, sequenced in a study of blood T cell repertoires in COVID-19. Measured with immunoSEQ multiplex PCR; TCRdb has only the in-frame clones, and not every one. Here the sample spans about 240,000 clones, about four fifths being singletons. Material: peripheral blood. The receptor set was obtained from a man aged 25-40 years who had recovered from COVID-19.

CDR3 amino acids: CASSSRDSYEQYV. The CDR3 bases are TGTGCCAGCAGTTCGAGGGACAGCTACGAGCAGTACGTC. V and J are TRBV28 and TRBJ2-7; 7 bases match TRBD1. The CDR3 has 13 residues. The germline V gene has CDR1 MDHEN and CDR2 SYDVKM. Trimming removed 4 bases from V and 3 bases from J; junction bases left unmatched: 3.

Note on this clone: The identical CDR3 is also encoded by other nucleotide sequences in the sample. The V gene is TRBV5-6, the J gene TRBJ1-2, with D unclear. V dropped 0 bases and J dropped 4 bases, with 7 bases sitting between them. CDR1 and CDR2 from the germline V gene are SGHDT and YYEEEE. The CDR3 consists of 13 residues. CDR3 nucleotide sequence: TGTGCCAGCAGCTTGGCCGGCGGCTATGGCTACACCTTC. Its translation is CASSLAGGYGYTF. The entire variable domain, with the rest obtained from reference TRBV5-6 and TRBJ1-2, is as follows: DAGVTQSPTHLIKTRGQQVTLRCSPKSGHDTVSWYQQALGQGPQFIFQYYEEEERQRGNFPDRFSGHQFPNYSSELNVNALLLGDSALYLCASSLAGGYGYTFGSGTRLTVV.

The chain links TRBV18 to TRBJ2-3; the match to TRBD1 covers 12 bases. The V gene's germline CDR1 is KGHSH and CDR2 LQKENI. This CDR3 region has 15 residues. Trimming at V came to 5 bases and at J to 3 bases, leaving 3 bases not matched to a gene. The CDR3 region is CASSGTGGWTDTQYF. The CDR3 nucleotides read TGTGCCAGCTCAGGGACAGGGGGCTGGACAGATACGCAGTATTTT.

The V call is TRBV24-1, the J call TRBJ2-5, with TRBD1 matching 7 bases. The trim removed 3 bases at V and 5 bases at J, leaving 8 bases unmatched. In germline, CDR1 is KGHDR, CDR2 SFDVKD. The CDR3 runs to 15 residues. The CDR3 sequence: CATSDADRDRETQYF. The CDR3 bases are TGTGCCACCAGTGATGCCGACAGGGATCGGGAGACCCAGTACTTC.

The sample holds one count of this clone. This chain uses TRBV18 with TRBJ1-1, with D maybe TRBD1 (5 bases). V lost 3 bases, J lost 5 bases, and 10 bases lay in between. This CDR3 has 13 amino acids. CDR1 and CDR2 (germline): KGHSH, LQKENI. CDR3 loop: CASSPTDGTEAFF. CDR3 nucleotide sequence: TGTGCCAGCTCACCGACAGATGGTACTGAAGCTTTCTTT.

The V and J genes are TRBV19 and TRBJ2-1; D is unresolved. The V end lost 4 bases, the J end lost 5 bases, and 15 bases lay between the germline ends. The CDR3 runs to 15 residues. In germline, CDR1 is LNHDA, CDR2 SQIVND (reference sequence). Here the CDR3 DNA reads TGTGCCAGTAGTAGCCCAGAACAGAGCAACAATGAGCAGTTCTTC. It translates to CASSSPEQSNNEQFF.

The chain carries TRBV28 and TRBJ1-4; possible D gene TRBD1, 5 bases. The length of the CDR3 is 16 residues. Per the germline V gene, CDR1 is MDHEN and CDR2 is SYDVKM. Trimming shortened V by 4 bases and J by 1 base, and 13 bases separated the two germline ends. This CDR3 reads CASSSPGGVTNEKLFF. The CDR3 nucleotides are TGTGCCAGCAGTTCCCCTGGGGGGGTAACTAATGAAAAACTGTTTTTT.

This chain joins TRBV28 and TRBJ1-5; 8 nucleotides line up with TRBD1. The CDR3 runs to 14 residues. Per the germline V gene, CDR1 is MDHEN and CDR2 is SYDVKM. The junction had 4 bases not matched to a gene; V was cut back by 5 bases and J by 4 bases. Written as DNA, the CDR3 is TGTGCCAGCAGTACGACAGGGGTGAATCAGCCCCAGCATTTT. It translates to CASSTTGVNQPQHF.

V gene TRBV7-3 combines with J gene TRBJ1-2; a possible D gene is TRBD1 (5 bases). CDR1 and CDR2 (germline): SGHTA, FQGTGA. Trimming cost V 4 bases and J 6 bases, with 18 bases left between them. CDR3 size: 15 residues. DNA of the CDR3: TGTGCCAGCAGCTCCACCGGGGGAGGCTCGGATGGCTACACCTTC. Translation gives CASSSTGGGSDGYTF.

This clone was seen only once. CDR3 amino acids: CASSLGGQGYEQYV. The CDR3 DNA reads TGTGCCAGCAGCTTAGGGGGACAGGGCTACGAGCAGTACGTC. The chain employs TRBV7-2 and TRBJ2-7, with 9 bases fitting TRBD1. The V gene end was trimmed by 1 base and the J gene end by 3 bases; junction bases not matched to a gene: 1. The CDR3 contains 14 residues. CDR1 and CDR2 from the germline V gene are SGHTA and FQGNSA.

The rearrangement links TRBV6-5 to TRBJ2-7; 7 positions match TRBD1. From germline, CDR1 is MNHEY and CDR2 SVGAGI. This CDR3 contains 14 residues. Losses at the gene ends were 6 bases for V and 3 bases for J; bases not matched to a gene: 8. Written as DNA, the CDR3 is TGTGCCAGCAGCCGGGACAGCCGGTTCTACGAGCAGTACGTC. This gives the protein CASSRDSRFYEQYV.

The rearrangement joins TRBV6-5 to TRBJ1-3, with D uncertain. The V end lost 3 bases, the J end lost 2 bases, and 14 bases lay between the germline ends. The V gene's germline CDR1 is MNHEY and CDR2 SVGAGI. This CDR3 is built from 16 residues. The CDR3 DNA sequence: TGTGCCAGCAGTTATTCTCAGGCCTTCGCTGGAAACACCATATATTTT. Protein sequence: CASSYSQAFAGNTIYF.

This clone was counted only a few times. V usage is TRBV14 and J usage is TRBJ2-2, with a tentative D call TRBD2 (6 bases). Trimming pared 2 bases from V and 5 bases from J, leaving 12 bases between. Germline loops: CDR1 SGHDN, CDR2 FVKESK. The CDR3 sequence is 15 residues long. As DNA, the CDR3 is TGTGCCAGCAGCCAATGGAGGGAGACTACCGGGGAGCTGTTTTTT. It is translated as CASSQWRETTGELFF. Complete variable domain (other parts from reference TRBV14 and TRBJ2-2): EAGVTQFPSHSVIEKGQTVTLRCDPISGHDNLYWYRRVMGKEIKFLLHFVKESKQDESGMPNNRFLAERTGGTYSTLKVQPAELEDSGVYFCASSQWRETTGELFFGEGSRLTVL.

Only a few counts were recorded for this clone. V is TRBV2 and J is TRBJ1-1, with D possibly being TRBD1 (6 bases). This CDR3 has 12 amino acids. The ends were cut back, 9 bases at V and 5 bases at J, with 13 bases in the middle. Germline CDR1 and CDR2: SNHLY and FYNNEI. CDR3 coding DNA: TGTGCCAGTACAGGGTTAAGGACTGAAGCTTTCTTT. The encoded protein is CASTGLRTEAFF.

The rearrangement links TRBV10-3 to TRBJ2-7; TRBD1 is a possible D gene (6 bases). The CDR3 has 12 residues. Trimming removed 6 bases at V and 3 bases at J, with 9 bases between. Germline V gives CDR1 ENHRY, CDR2 SYGVKD. DNA for the CDR3: TGTGCCATCAGCGTACAGGGCTACGAGCAGTACGTC. Protein: CAISVQGYEQYV.

The rearrangement uses TRBV9 and TRBJ1-1; D not certain. Germline V gene sequence: CDR1 SGDLS, CDR2 YYNGEE. There are 14 residues in the CDR3. V gave up 4 bases and J gave up 0 bases, with 10 bases separating them. The CDR3 spells CASSPGLMNTEAFF. The CDR3 DNA reads as TGTGCCAGCAGCCCAGGACTCATGAACACTGAAGCTTTCTTT.

This chain links TRBV2 with TRBJ1-6; D may be TRBD1 (5 bases). The CDR3 has 12 residues. CDR1 SNHLY and CDR2 FYNNEI come from the germline V gene. The V end was cut by 6 bases, the J end by 10 bases, with 10 bases between. The CDR3 is CASRRDRSPLHF. The CDR3 DNA follows: TGTGCCAGCAGGCGGGACCGCTCACCCCTCCACTTT.

V and J are TRBV10-1 and TRBJ2-1; weak D call: TRBD2 (5 bases). This CDR3 is 13 amino acids long. CDR1 is WNHNN, CDR2 SYGVQD, per germline (reference sequence). Deletions cut 6 bases from V and 3 bases from J, with 9 bases between. For the CDR3, the DNA is TGCGCCAGCAGCCTCGGAGGCTACAATGAGCAGTTCTTC. Protein product: CASSLGGYNEQFF.